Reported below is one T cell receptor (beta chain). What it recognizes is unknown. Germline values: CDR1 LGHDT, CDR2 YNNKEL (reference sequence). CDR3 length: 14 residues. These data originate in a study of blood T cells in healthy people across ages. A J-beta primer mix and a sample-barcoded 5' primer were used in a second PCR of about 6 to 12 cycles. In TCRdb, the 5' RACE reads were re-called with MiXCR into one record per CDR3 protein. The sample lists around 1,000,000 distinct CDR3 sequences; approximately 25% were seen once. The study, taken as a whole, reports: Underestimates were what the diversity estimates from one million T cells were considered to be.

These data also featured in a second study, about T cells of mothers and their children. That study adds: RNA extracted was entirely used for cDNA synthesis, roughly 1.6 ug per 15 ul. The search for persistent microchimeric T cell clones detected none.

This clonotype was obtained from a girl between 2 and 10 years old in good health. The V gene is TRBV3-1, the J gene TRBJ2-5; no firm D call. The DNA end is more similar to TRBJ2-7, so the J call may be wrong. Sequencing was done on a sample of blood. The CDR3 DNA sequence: TGTGCCAGCAGCCAGTTTGACTTCGAGTACGAGCAGTACTTC. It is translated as CASSQFDFEYEQYF.